A single sample gave rise to the 15 T cell receptor beta chains below, sequenced in a study of CD8 T cells in Susac syndrome. Random hexamers were used to reverse transcribe roughly 0.45 to 1 ug of RNA. TCRdb reanalysed the immunoSEQ multiplex PCR reads using MiXCR and keeps one entry per CDR3 protein. In the table there are 250,000 to 300,000 distinct CDR3 sequences, 89% of which are singletons. Sequenced sample: CD8+ T cells from PBMCs. These receptors all come from a human donor with multiple sclerosis.

The V call is TRBV4-3, the J call TRBJ2-3, with D unresolved. The CDR3 spans 16 residues. Trimming removed 0 bases at V and 0 bases at J, with 10 bases between. Per the germline V gene, CDR1 is LGHNA and CDR2 is YSLEER. This CDR3 reads CASSQDNSPSTDTQYF. The DNA for the CDR3 is TGCGCCAGCAGCCAAGATAACAGCCCTAGCACAGATACGCAGTATTTT.

V gene TRBV29-1 combines with J gene TRBJ2-7; D may be TRBD1 or TRBD2 (6 bases each). This CDR3 comprises 13 residues. V was shortened by 6 bases and J by 3 bases, with 15 bases between the two germline ends. Germline lookup yields CDR1 SQVTM and CDR2 ANQGSEA. Here the CDR3 reads CSVSGEDFYEQYF. Here the CDR3 DNA reads TGCAGCGTCTCAGGGGAGGACTTCTACGAGCAGTACTTC.

The chain couples TRBV15 to TRBJ1-4; 8 nucleotides match TRBD1. V shed 4 bases, J shed 2 bases, and the junction held 6 bases outside the gene matches. Germline V gene data show CDR1 as LNHNV and CDR2 as YYDKDF (reference sequence). The CDR3 runs 16 residues. In DNA, the CDR3 is TGTGCCACCAGCACGGGACAGGACCCGACTAATGAAAAACTGTTTTTT. As protein: CATSTGQDPTNEKLFF.

The rearrangement uses TRBV6-2 or TRBV6-3 and TRBJ2-3; the D gene is possibly TRBD2 (6 bases). Germline V gives CDR1 MNHEY, CDR2 SVGEGT. V was clipped by 2 bases and J by 4 bases, with 19 bases between them. The CDR3 covers 17 residues. The CDR3: CASSYPSSGETADTQYF. The CDR3, as DNA: TGTGCCAGCAGTTACCCCAGTAGCGGAGAGACGGCAGATACGCAGTATTTT.

V usage is TRBV2 and J usage is TRBJ2-1; 7 bases match TRBD2. The CDR3 covers 12 residues. Trimming removed 6 bases from V and 9 bases from J; junction bases left unmatched: 5. The germline CDR1 and CDR2 sequences are SNHLY and FYNNEI. Here the CDR3 reads CASSDIAGEQFF. CDR3 nucleotide sequence: TGTGCCAGCAGCGATATAGCGGGTGAGCAGTTCTTC. Complete variable domain (other parts from reference TRBV2 and TRBJ2-1): EPEVTQTPSHQVTQMGQEVILRCVPISNHLYFYWYRQILGQKVEFLVSFYNNEISEKSEIFDDQFSVERPDGSNFTLKIRSTKLEDSAMYFCASSDIAGEQFFGPGTRLTVL.

The rearrangement links TRBV18 to TRBJ2-5; D is unclear. Germline lookup yields CDR1 KGHSH and CDR2 LQKENI. The CDR3 totals 14 residues. The ends were cut back, 2 bases at V and 1 base at J, with 8 bases in the middle. The CDR3 DNA reads as TGTGCCAGCTCACCATCCCCAGCCCAAGAGACCCAGTACTTC. Its translation: CASSPSPAQETQYF.

The J gene is TRBJ2-7, the V gene TRBV4-1; TRBD2 agrees at 7 bases. Trimming cost V 1 base and J 0 bases; bases outside gene matches: 3. From germline, CDR1 is MGHRA and CDR2 YSYEKL. CDR3 size: 15 residues. The CDR3 DNA sequence: TGCGCCAGCAGCCAAGTTCCGGGGGGCTCCTACGAGCAGTACTTC. It is translated as CASSQVPGGSYEQYF.

The rearrangement links TRBV7-8 to TRBJ1-1; D unclear. This CDR3 has 16 residues. Germline loops: CDR1 SGHVS, CDR2 FQNEAQ. Trimming cost V 4 bases and J 3 bases, with 18 bases left between them. The CDR3 region is CASSSTFVGTHTEAFF. The CDR3 nucleotides read TGTGCCAGCAGCTCCACCTTCGTCGGAACACACACTGAAGCTTTCTTT.

This clonotype was counted once. V and J are TRBV27 and TRBJ2-1, with TRBD2 identical over 13 bases. Trimming at V came to 5 bases and at J to 5 bases, leaving 9 bases not matched to a gene. CDR1 and CDR2 from the germline V gene are MNHEY and SMNVEV (reference sequence). The CDR3 is 17 amino acids. The CDR3 sequence is CASSPLLAGGPNNEQFF. DNA of the CDR3: TGTGCCAGCAGTCCGTTACTAGCGGGAGGGCCTAACAATGAGCAGTTCTTC.

This chain uses TRBV20-1 with TRBJ2-7, with 9 positions matching TRBD2. Germline V gene data show CDR1 as DFQATT and CDR2 as SNEGSKA (reference sequence). V lost 6 bases, J lost 5 bases, and 26 bases stayed unmatched. The CDR3 is made up of 19 amino acids. The CDR3 here is CSANTGNQLPGLASHEQYF. The DNA of the CDR3 is TGCAGTGCGAACACCGGGAACCAACTACCGGGACTAGCTTCCCACGAGCAGTACTTC.

Comments on this clonotype: Germline is not matched at one junction end, which may reflect a read error. The V call is TRBV3-1, the J call TRBJ2-7; tentative D call: TRBD2 (6 bases). The CDR3 spans 15 residues. Germline V gene data show CDR1 as LGHDT and CDR2 as YNNKEL (reference sequence). In nucleotides, the CDR3 is TGTGCCAGCAGCCAAGATGCTGGCGGGACCTACGAGCAGTGCTTC. This codes for CASSQDAGGTYEQCF.

The rearrangement joins TRBV28 to TRBJ2-4, with D possibly matching TRBD2 (5 bases). V was pared by 6 bases and J by 1 base, with 13 bases between. In germline, CDR1 is MDHEN, CDR2 SYDVKM. This CDR3 has 15 residues. CDR3 in amino acids: CASSPVGGAKNIQYF. The DNA of the CDR3 is TGTGCCAGCAGCCCAGTCGGCGGGGCCAAAAACATTCAGTACTTC. Variable domain in full (rest from reference TRBV28 and TRBJ2-4): DVKVTQSSRYLVKRTGEKVFLECVQDMDHENMFWYRQDPGLGLRLIYFSYDVKMKEKGDIPEGYSVSREKKERFSLILESASTNQTSMYLCASSPVGGAKNIQYFGAGTRLSVL.

This chain joins TRBV7-3 and TRBJ2-3, with a tentative D call TRBD1 (6 bases). There are 15 residues in the CDR3. Between the trimmed V and J ends, which lost 0 bases and 1 base, there was a span of 8 bases. Germline assignment: CDR1 SGHTA and CDR2 FQGTGA. As DNA, the CDR3 is TGTGCCAGCAGCTTAACGGCAGGGGGCACAGATACGCAGTATTTT. This sequence encodes CASSLTAGGTDTQYF.

This clonotype showed up just a few times. V is TRBV7-9 and J is TRBJ2-5; 8 bases fit TRBD2. The CDR3 runs 14 residues. Germline trimming cut 5 bases from V and 3 bases from J; bases unmatched to any gene: 5. CDR1 and CDR2 (germline): SEHNR, FQNEAQ (reference sequence). Here the CDR3 DNA reads TGTGCCAGCAGCCGCGGGACTAGTAAAGAGACCCAGTACTTC. Residues: CASSRGTSKETQYF.

The chain employs TRBV9 and TRBJ2-5; TRBD1 is a possible D gene (5 bases). V lost 0 bases and J 5 bases, leaving 17 bases between the germline ends. Germline V gives CDR1 SGDLS, CDR2 YYNGEE. This CDR3 comprises 16 residues. CDR3 nucleotides: TGTGCCAGCAGCGTAGGGGGCCACGGAATGGTGGAGACCCAGTACTTC. This sequence encodes CASSVGGHGMVETQYF.